This is a list of T cell receptor beta chains from one sample in a study of Ad26.COV2.S vaccination and SARS-CoV-2 variants. Measured with immunoSEQ multiplex PCR; TCRdb has only the in-frame clones, and not every one. The data hold under 600,000 clones, with roughly nine tenths observed a single time. Sequencing was performed on peripheral blood, taken in a trial of Ad26.COV2.S vaccine versus placebo. These receptors all stem from a person aged 18-60 years who received the Ad26.COV2.S COVID-19 vaccine or a placebo. Both conserved end residues are part of each CDR3. The D gene is left open where the match is weak. Size is stated for part of the rows, as once, few or many counts, or as a class when the clone is expanded.

D: .; V: TRBV30; J: TRBJ1-2; size: .; CDR3: CAWSVMGRLKDGYTF; DNA: TGTGCCTGGAGTGTAATGGGCAGGCTAAAGGATGGCTACACCTTC
D: .; V: TRBV18; J: TRBJ1-2; size: .; CDR3: CASSPGGRGYTF; DNA: TGTGCCAGCTCACCAGGGGGCCGAGGCTACACCTTC
D: .; V: TRBV14; J: TRBJ1-1; size: once; CDR3: CASSQGAWDTEAFF; DNA: TGTGCCAGCAGCCAAGGGGCCTGGGACACTGAAGCTTTCTTT
D: .; V: TRBV6-4; J: TRBJ2-5; size: .; CDR3: CASSRQVGETQYF; DNA: TGTGCCAGCAGCCGACAGGTCGGGGAGACCCAGTACTTC
D: .; V: TRBV18; J: TRBJ1-2; size: .; CDR3: CASSQVNAGSYTF; DNA: TGTGCCAGCTCACAGGTTAATGCGGGTAGCTACACCTTC
D: .; V: TRBV3-1/TRBV3-2; J: TRBJ2-5; size: once; CDR3: CASSQESGVWVETQYF; DNA: TGTGCCAGCAGCCAAGAGTCAGGTGTTTGGGTAGAGACCCAGTACTTC
D: .; V: TRBV9; J: TRBJ2-3; size: .; CDR3: CASSVSGLSTDTQYF; DNA: TGTGCCAGCAGCGTGAGCGGGCTTAGCACAGATACGCAGTATTTT
D: TRBD1; V: TRBV6-1; J: TRBJ1-1; size: .; CDR3: CASTEPKQGGGEAFF; DNA: TGTGCCAGCACTGAACCGAAGCAGGGGGGAGGTGAAGCTTTCTTT
D: .; V: TRBV19; J: TRBJ2-1; size: .; CDR3: CASNRKGYNEQFF; DNA: TGTGCCAGTAACAGAAAAGGCTACAATGAGCAGTTCTTC
D: TRBD1; V: TRBV29-1; J: TRBJ2-7; size: .; CDR3: CSVVEGAVQYF; DNA: TGCAGCGTTGTAGAGGGGGCCGTGCAGTACTTC
D: .; V: TRBV14; J: TRBJ2-7; size: .; CDR3: CASSPRGDF; DNA: TGTGCCAGCAGCCCGAGGGGTGACTTC
D: TRBD1; V: TRBV15; J: TRBJ2-3; size: .; CDR3: CATSRALGTGTDTQYF; DNA: TGTGCCACCAGCAGAGCCCTTGGGACAGGCACAGATACGCAGTATTTT
D: .; V: TRBV7-9; J: TRBJ1-6; size: .; CDR3: CASSLAGFNSPLHF; DNA: TGTGCCAGCAGCTTAGCAGGGTTTAATTCACCCCTCCACTTT
D: TRBD2; V: TRBV28; J: TRBJ2-3; size: .; CDR3: CASSPLRTSGRAADTQYF; DNA: TGTGCCAGCAGTCCCCTTAGGACTAGCGGGAGGGCCGCAGATACGCAGTATTTT
D: .; V: TRBV9; J: TRBJ2-3; size: .; CDR3: CASSVVGAPGDTQYF; DNA: TGTGCCAGCAGCGTAGTAGGGGCCCCAGGAGATACGCAGTATTTT
D: .; V: TRBV7-8; J: TRBJ2-7; size: once; CDR3: CASSPGTEHYPYEQYF; DNA: TGTGCCAGCAGCCCCGGGACGGAACACTACCCCTACGAGCAGTACTTC
D: TRBD2; V: TRBV29-1; J: TRBJ2-1; size: .; CDR3: CSVPRRGNNEQFF; DNA: TGCAGCGTCCCCCGGCGGGGGAACAATGAGCAGTTCTTC
D: .; V: TRBV7-3; J: TRBJ1-6; size: .; CDR3: CASSLTGRYNSPLHF; DNA: TGTGCCAGCAGCTTAACAGGCCGGTATAATTCACCCCTCCACTTT
D: .; V: TRBV18; J: TRBJ2-3; size: .; CDR3: CASSRNTDTQYF; DNA: TGTGCCAGCTCACGAAACACAGATACGCAGTATTTT
D: .; V: TRBV20-1; J: TRBJ1-2; size: .; CDR3: CSVGMGYTF; DNA: TGCAGTGTAGGTATGGGCTACACCTTC
D: .; V: TRBV2; J: TRBJ2-2; size: .; CDR3: CASGTRVNTGELFF; DNA: TGTGCCAGCGGGACAAGAGTGAACACCGGGGAGCTGTTTTTT
D: .; V: TRBV20-1; J: TRBJ1-5; size: .; CDR3: CSASNPGRGSNQPQHF; DNA: TGCAGTGCTAGTAACCCAGGCCGAGGGAGCAATCAGCCCCAGCATTTT
D: TRBD1; V: TRBV5-5; J: TRBJ1-6; size: .; CDR3: CASSLEDRVIPPLHF; DNA: TGTGCCAGCAGCTTGGAGGACAGGGTCATTCCACCCCTCCACTTT
D: .; V: TRBV6-5; J: TRBJ1-1; size: .; CDR3: CASRQPGTSATEAFF; DNA: TGTGCCAGCAGACAACCCGGGACATCGGCGACTGAAGCTTTCTTT
D: .; V: TRBV19; J: TRBJ2-1; size: .; CDR3: CASKFTAGAGNEQFF; DNA: TGTGCCAGTAAATTCACCGCTGGAGCGGGCAATGAGCAGTTCTTC
D: TRBD1; V: TRBV3-1/TRBV3-2; J: TRBJ2-2; size: .; CDR3: CASSPQGAGELFF; DNA: TGTGCCAGCAGTCCACAGGGGGCCGGGGAGCTGTTTTTT
D: TRBD1; V: TRBV29-1; J: TRBJ2-7; size: .; CDR3: CSVEGTGTYEQYF; DNA: TGCAGCGTTGAAGGGACAGGAACCTACGAGCAGTACTTC
D: TRBD1; V: TRBV27; J: TRBJ1-2; size: .; CDR3: CASSANPQGAPFYGYTF; DNA: TGTGCCAGCAGTGCGAACCCCCAGGGGGCCCCCTTCTATGGCTACACCTTC
D: .; V: TRBV7-9; J: TRBJ2-7; size: .; CDR3: CASSTDSYEQYF; DNA: TGTGCCAGCAGCACCGACAGCTACGAGCAGTACTTC
D: .; V: TRBV18; J: TRBJ2-5; size: .; CDR3: CASSPPYSRDNQYF; DNA: TGTGCCAGCTCACCACCGTATTCCAGAGATAACCAGTACTTC
D: .; V: TRBV6-2/TRBV6-3; J: TRBJ2-5; size: .; CDR3: CASSYSYRAVETQYF; DNA: TGTGCCAGCAGTTACTCGTACAGGGCCGTGGAGACCCAGTACTTC
D: TRBD2; V: TRBV28; J: TRBJ2-1; size: .; CDR3: CASSLGLADPYNEQFF; DNA: TGTGCCAGCAGTTTAGGACTAGCAGACCCCTACAATGAGCAGTTCTTC
D: TRBD1; V: TRBV28; J: TRBJ1-5; size: few; CDR3: CATNPAQGSNQPQHF; DNA: TGTGCCACCAACCCGGCACAGGGGAGCAATCAGCCCCAGCATTTT
D: TRBD2; V: TRBV19; J: TRBJ2-1; size: .; CDR3: CASTFTSGSFYEQFF; DNA: TGTGCCAGTACTTTTACTAGCGGGAGTTTCTATGAGCAGTTCTTC
D: TRBD1; V: TRBV11-2; J: TRBJ2-1; size: .; CDR3: CASTQRGPRSYNEQFF; DNA: TGTGCCAGCACCCAGAGGGGGCCCCGCTCCTACAATGAGCAGTTCTTC
D: .; V: TRBV6-2/TRBV6-3; J: TRBJ1-5; size: few; CDR3: CASSYSGHDNQPQHF; DNA: TGTGCCAGCAGTTACTCGGGACACGACAATCAGCCCCAGCATTTT
D: TRBD1; V: TRBV6-2/TRBV6-3; J: TRBJ2-7; size: .; CDR3: CASSSNTGVLYEQYF; DNA: TGTGCCAGCAGTTCCAATACAGGGGTACTCTACGAGCAGTACTTC
D: .; V: TRBV7-9; J: TRBJ1-1; size: .; CDR3: CASSYIRERAFF; DNA: TGTGCCAGCAGCTACATCAGGGAGAGAGCTTTCTTT
D: .; V: TRBV19; J: TRBJ1-2; size: .; CDR3: CASRANYGYTF; DNA: TGTGCATCGAGGGCTAACTATGGCTACACCTTC